This TCR beta chain was found in a study of radiotherapy plus CTLA-4 blockade in lung cancer. Overall study findings and caveats: Dynamics of early blood T cell clones, together with interferon-beta, were reportedly the best predictors of response. Radiotherapy with ipilimumab was followed by blood expansion of tumor-derived clones.

Sequencing was performed with immunoSEQ multiplex PCR; in TCRdb, only in-frame clones are kept and a portion is missing. The table shows roughly 68,000 clones, with roughly 75% occurring only once. Turning to this clone: Its target is not known.

Focal radiation and CTLA-4 blockade (ipilimumab) were tested in chemo-refractory metastatic non-small-cell lung cancer patients. The germline CDR1 and CDR2 sequences are SGHVS and FQNEAQ. V was pared by 2 bases and J by 12 bases, with 9 bases of the junction left unmatched. The CDR3 loop spans 15 amino acids. The source of this sequence is a human donor with non-small cell lung cancer who had a complete response to radiotherapy plus ipilimumab. The material was peripheral blood, obtained from a patient treated with radiotherapy plus ipilimumab. The V gene is TRBV7-8, the J gene TRBJ1-6, with 8 nucleotides matching TRBD1. CDR3 in DNA: TGTGCCAGCAGCTTACCCCGGACAGGGTTAAGACCCCTCCACTTT. This translates into CASSLPRTGLRPLHF.